This T cell receptor (beta chain) was captured by sequencing in a study of blood T cell repertoires in COVID-19. For the study at large: Whether acute or convalescent, the COVID-19 samples came from the United States, Italy and Spain. Sources were T cells, B-cell-depleted T cells, or PBMCs; the material itself was cDNA or gDNA.

Looked up from germline, CDR1 is KGHSH and CDR2 is LQKENI. This CDR3 has 16 amino acids. Trimming at V came to 0 bases and at J to 8 bases, leaving 12 bases not matched to a gene. Per the study methods: Estimation of nucleated cell counts relied on the amplification of reference gene primers. Method: immunoSEQ multiplex PCR; TCRdb's copy keeps in-frame clones and lacks some. V and J calls and clone size are copied from that table; D and trimming were computed from the DNA. The sample shows about 150,000 clones, approximately 89% of them seen only once. This clone was counted once. The chain carries TRBV18 and TRBJ1-1; 7 bases are shared with TRBD1. The receptor comes from a man in his sixties with active or convalescent COVID-19. The source material was peripheral blood. The CDR3 protein is CASSPPGTAGGTEAFF. The CDR3 bases are TGTGCCAGCTCACCACCGGGGACAGCCGGTGGCACGGAAGCTTTCTTT.